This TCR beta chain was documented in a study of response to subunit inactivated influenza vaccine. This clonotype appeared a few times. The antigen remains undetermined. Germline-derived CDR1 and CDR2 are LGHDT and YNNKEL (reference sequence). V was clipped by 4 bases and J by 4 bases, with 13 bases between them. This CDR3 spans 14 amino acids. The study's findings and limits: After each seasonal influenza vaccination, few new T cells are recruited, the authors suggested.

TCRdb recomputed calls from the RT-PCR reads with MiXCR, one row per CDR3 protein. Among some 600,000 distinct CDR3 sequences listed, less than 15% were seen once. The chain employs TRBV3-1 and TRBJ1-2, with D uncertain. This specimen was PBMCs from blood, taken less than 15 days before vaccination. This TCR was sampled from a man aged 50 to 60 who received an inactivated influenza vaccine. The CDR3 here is CASSPPQRSYGYTF. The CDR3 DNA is TGTGCCAGCAGCCCTCCACAGCGGTCCTATGGCTACACCTTC.